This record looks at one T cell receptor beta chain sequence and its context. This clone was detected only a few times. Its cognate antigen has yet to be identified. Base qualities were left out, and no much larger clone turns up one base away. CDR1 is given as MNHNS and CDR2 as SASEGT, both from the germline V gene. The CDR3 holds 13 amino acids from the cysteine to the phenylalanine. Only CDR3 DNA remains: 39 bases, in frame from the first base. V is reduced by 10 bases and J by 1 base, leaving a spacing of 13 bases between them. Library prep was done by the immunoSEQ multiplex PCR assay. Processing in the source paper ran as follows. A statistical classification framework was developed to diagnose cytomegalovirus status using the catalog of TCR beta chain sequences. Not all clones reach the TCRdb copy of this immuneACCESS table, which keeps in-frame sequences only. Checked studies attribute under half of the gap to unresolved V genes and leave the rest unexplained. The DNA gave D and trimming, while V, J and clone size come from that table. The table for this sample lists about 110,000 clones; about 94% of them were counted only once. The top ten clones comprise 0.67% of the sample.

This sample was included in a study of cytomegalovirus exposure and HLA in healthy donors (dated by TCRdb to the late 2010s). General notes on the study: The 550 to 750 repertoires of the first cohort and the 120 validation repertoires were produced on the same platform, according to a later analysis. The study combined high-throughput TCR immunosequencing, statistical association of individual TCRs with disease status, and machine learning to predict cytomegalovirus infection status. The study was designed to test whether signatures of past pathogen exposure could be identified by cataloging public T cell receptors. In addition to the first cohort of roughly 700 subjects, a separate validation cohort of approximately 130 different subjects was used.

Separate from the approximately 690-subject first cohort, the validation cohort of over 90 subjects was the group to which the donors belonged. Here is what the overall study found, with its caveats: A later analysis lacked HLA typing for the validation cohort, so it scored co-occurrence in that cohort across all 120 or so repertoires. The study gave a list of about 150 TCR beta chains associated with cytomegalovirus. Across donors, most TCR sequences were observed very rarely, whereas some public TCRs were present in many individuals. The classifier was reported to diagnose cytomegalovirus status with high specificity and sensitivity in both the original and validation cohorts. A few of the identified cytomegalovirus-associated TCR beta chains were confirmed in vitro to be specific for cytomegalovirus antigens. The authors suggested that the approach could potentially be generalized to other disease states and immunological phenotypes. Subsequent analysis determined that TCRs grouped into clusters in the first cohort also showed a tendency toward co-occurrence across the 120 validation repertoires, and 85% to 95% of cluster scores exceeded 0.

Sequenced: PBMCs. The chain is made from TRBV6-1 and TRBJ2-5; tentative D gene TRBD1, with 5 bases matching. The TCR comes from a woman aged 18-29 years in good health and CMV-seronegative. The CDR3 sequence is CATRVRGQETQYF. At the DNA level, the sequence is TGTGCCACCAGGGTTAGAGGCCAAGAGACCCAGTACTTC.